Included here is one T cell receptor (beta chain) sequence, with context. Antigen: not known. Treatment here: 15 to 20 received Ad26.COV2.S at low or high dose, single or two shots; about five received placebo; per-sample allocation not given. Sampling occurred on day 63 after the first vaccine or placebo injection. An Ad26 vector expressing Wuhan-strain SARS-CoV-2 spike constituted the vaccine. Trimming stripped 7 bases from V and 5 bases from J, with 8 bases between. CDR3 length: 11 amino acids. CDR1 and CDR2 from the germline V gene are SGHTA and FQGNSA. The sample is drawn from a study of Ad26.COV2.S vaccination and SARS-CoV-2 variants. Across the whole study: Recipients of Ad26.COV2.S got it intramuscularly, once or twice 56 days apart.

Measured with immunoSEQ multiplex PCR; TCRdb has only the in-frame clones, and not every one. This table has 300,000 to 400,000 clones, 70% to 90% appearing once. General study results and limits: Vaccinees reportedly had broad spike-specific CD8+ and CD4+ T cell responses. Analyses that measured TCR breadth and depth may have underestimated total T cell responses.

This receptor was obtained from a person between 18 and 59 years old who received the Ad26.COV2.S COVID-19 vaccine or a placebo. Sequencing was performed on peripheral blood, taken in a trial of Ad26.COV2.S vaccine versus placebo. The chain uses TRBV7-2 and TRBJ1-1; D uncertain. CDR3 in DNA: TGTGCCAGCACCGGCCGGACTGAAGCTTTCTTT. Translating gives CASTGRTEAFF.